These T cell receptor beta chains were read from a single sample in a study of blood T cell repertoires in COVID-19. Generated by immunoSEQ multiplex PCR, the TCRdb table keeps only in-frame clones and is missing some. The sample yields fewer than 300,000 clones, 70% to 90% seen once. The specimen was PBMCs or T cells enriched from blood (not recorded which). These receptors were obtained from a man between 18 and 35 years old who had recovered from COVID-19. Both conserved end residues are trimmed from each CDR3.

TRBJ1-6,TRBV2,ATNRGGQISPLH
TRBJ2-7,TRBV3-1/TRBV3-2,ASSQDARFSTGNEQY
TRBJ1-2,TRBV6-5,ASRETGGDRGYT
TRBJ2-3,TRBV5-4,ASSGRGGPSDTQY
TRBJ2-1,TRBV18,ASSLYGGSYNEQF
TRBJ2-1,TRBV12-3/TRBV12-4,ASSLRVGTEQF
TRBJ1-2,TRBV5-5,ASSLESNYGYT
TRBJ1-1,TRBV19,ASSIPQRNTEAF
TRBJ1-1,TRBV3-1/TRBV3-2,ASSQVTGGAYTEAF
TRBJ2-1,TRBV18,ASSPSGTGDNEQF
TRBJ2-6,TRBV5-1,ASSRDRSSGANVLT